The entry that follows covers one T cell receptor (beta chain) sequence. This specimen belongs to a study of blood T cell repertoires in COVID-19. Between the trimmed V and J ends, which lost 1 base and 7 bases, there was a span of 8 bases. The CDR3 covers 12 residues. In germline, CDR1 is LNHNV, CDR2 YYDKDF (reference sequence). Generated by immunoSEQ multiplex PCR, the TCRdb table keeps only in-frame clones and is missing some. The repertoire holds about 170,000 clones, with about 91% as singletons. Material for sequencing was PBMCs or T cells enriched from blood (not recorded which). The source is a woman younger than 30 who had recovered from COVID-19. The genes are TRBV15 and TRBJ2-7, with a weak D call TRBD1 (5 bases). CDR3 DNA: TGTGCCACCAGCAGAGGACAGATGGAGCAGTACTTC. Its protein product is CATSRGQMEQYF.